This T cell receptor beta chain was recovered during a study of blood T cell repertoires in COVID-19. For the study at large: Sites in the United States, Italy and Spain provided acute and convalescent COVID-19 samples. Sources were T cells, B-cell-depleted T cells, or PBMCs; the material itself was cDNA or gDNA.

As handled by the study authors: Quantification of nucleated cells was approximated via reference gene primer amplification. Repertoires were generated with immunoSEQ multiplex PCR, while TCRdb's copy carries only in-frame clones and drops some. V, J and clone size are taken as reported in that table, and D and trimming were inferred from the DNA itself. This table holds around 70,000 clones, roughly 89% found once. CDR3 length: 15 amino acids. V was shortened by 0 bases and J by 3 bases, with 13 bases between the two germline ends. Germline V gene sequence: CDR1 SGHRS, CDR2 YFSETQ. The sequence derives from a man aged 60 to 75 with acute or convalescent COVID-19. The genes are TRBV5-1 and TRBJ2-7; D possibly corresponds to TRBD2 (5 bases). The specimen sequenced was peripheral blood. CDR3 DNA sequence: TGCGCCAGCAGCTTGGGGAACGGGATCGGCTACGAGCAGTACTTC. This codes for CASSLGNGIGYEQYF. Full variable domain (rest looked up from reference TRBV5-1 and TRBJ2-7): KAGVTQTPRYLIKTRGQQVTLSCSPISGHRSVSWYQQTPGQGLQFLFEYFSETQRNKGNFPGRFSGRQFSNSRSEMNVSTLELGDSALYLCASSLGNGIGYEQYFGPGTRLTVT.